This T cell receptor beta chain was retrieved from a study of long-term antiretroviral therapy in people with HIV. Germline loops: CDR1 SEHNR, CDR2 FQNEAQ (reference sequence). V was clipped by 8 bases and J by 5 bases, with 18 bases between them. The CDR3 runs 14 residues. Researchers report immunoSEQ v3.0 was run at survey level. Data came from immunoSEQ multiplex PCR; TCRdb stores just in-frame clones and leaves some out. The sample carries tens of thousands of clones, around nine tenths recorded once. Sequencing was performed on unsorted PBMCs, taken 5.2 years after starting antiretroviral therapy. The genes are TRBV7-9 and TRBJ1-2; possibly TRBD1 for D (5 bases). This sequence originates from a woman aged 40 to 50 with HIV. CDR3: CASGIGAPAYGYTF. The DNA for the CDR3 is TGTGCCAGCGGAATAGGGGCCCCGGCATATGGCTACACCTTC.